This T cell receptor (beta chain) was documented in a study of T-cell memory formation after mild COVID-19. Across the study: Largely, the TCR clusters proved donor specific. Study-level findings and limits: Pre-infection memory harbored some responding clones, suggesting cross-reactive memory joined. Shrinking CD4+ clones were chiefly CM and EM; CD8+ ones were chiefly EMRA.

MiXCR, run by TCRdb on the 5' RACE reads, gives a single entry per CDR3 protein. The sample includes about 400,000 distinct CDR3 sequences, around 17% seen only once; the top ten take 20% to 25%. This clonotype was observed a single time. What it binds is not known. The CDR3 length is 15 residues. CDR1 and CDR2 from the germline V gene are ENHRY and SYGVKD. V dropped 6 bases and J dropped 0; count of bases not matched to a gene: 5. The material sequenced was PBMCs or a T cell subset sorted from them (not recorded which). The chain has TRBV10-3 and TRBJ2-3; 8 bases agree with TRBD1. The TCR originated in a man younger than 30 who had mild COVID-19 (a few samples of this study predate the infection). Cell type and time point are not known. Here the CDR3 DNA reads TGTGCCATCAGCCAGACAGGGGCGAGCACAGATACGCAGTATTTT. This sequence encodes CAISQTGASTDTQYF.